Listed here are 26 T cell receptor beta chains from one sample, sequenced in a study of OX40 agonist ivuxolimab in advanced cancers. TCRdb's copy holds only in-frame clones and misses some; the assay was immunoSEQ multiplex PCR. The data contain tens of thousands of clones, 70% to 80% of them singletons. This specimen was CD4+ or CD8+ T cells sorted from blood, taken in a trial of the OX40 agonist ivuxolimab. The receptors here all came from an adult with an advanced solid tumor such as melanoma, head and neck, liver or kidney cancer.

This chain uses TRBV2 with TRBJ1-1; 11 nucleotides match TRBD1. The V segment lost 1 base and the J segment 5 bases; nucleotides outside the gene matches: 3. The CDR3 spans 15 residues. The germline gives CDR1 SNHLY, CDR2 FYNNEI. The CDR3 spells CASSEGTGGWTEAFF. CDR3 DNA sequence: TGTGCCAGCAGTGAAGGGACAGGGGGCTGGACTGAAGCTTTCTTT.

The V call is TRBV6-5, the J call TRBJ1-5; D gene unclear. Germline CDR1 MNHEY, CDR2 SVGAGI. CDR3 length: 15 residues. Trimming cost V 0 bases and J 2 bases, with 8 bases left between them. The CDR3 protein is CASSYSGIGNQPQHF. The CDR3 bases are TGTGCCAGCAGTTACTCCGGAATTGGCAATCAGCCCCAGCATTTT.

This chain joins TRBV5-4 and TRBJ2-7; 9 bases match TRBD2. Germline V gene lookup returns CDR1 SGHNT and CDR2 YYREEE (reference sequence). The CDR3 spans 15 residues. J gave up 1 base and V 4 bases, and 6 bases lay outside the gene matches. In DNA, the CDR3 is TGTGCCAGCAGCAGTAGCGGGAGACCATCCTACGAGCAGTACTTC. It specifies CASSSSGRPSYEQYF.

This rearrangement joins TRBV29-1 to TRBJ1-2; 8 bases align to TRBD1. The germline CDR1 and CDR2 sequences are SQVTM and ANQGSEA. The CDR3 is 16 amino acids. J gave up 0 bases and V 4 bases, and 10 bases lay outside the gene matches. The CDR3 spells CSVVMAGGLSNYGYTF. Written as DNA, the CDR3 is TGCAGCGTTGTCATGGCAGGGGGCTTGTCTAACTATGGCTACACCTTC.

The chain is built from TRBV9 and TRBJ2-7; D is possibly TRBD2 (6 bases). This CDR3 comprises 17 residues. The germline gives CDR1 SGDLS, CDR2 YYNGEE. Trimming pared 2 bases from V and 2 bases from J, leaving 20 bases between. CDR3 DNA: TGTGCCAGCAGCGTGAGCCGGGACGGGAGAGGGACCTACGAGCAGTACTTC. This codes for CASSVSRDGRGTYEQYF.

The gene calls are TRBV4-1 and TRBJ2-7; 14 positions agree with TRBD2. Unmatched junction bases numbered 9, after V lost 1 base and J lost 4 bases. Germline loops: CDR1 MGHRA, CDR2 YSYEKL. The CDR3 loop spans 18 amino acids. CDR3 in amino acids: CASSQAPPGTSGRYEQYF. Written as DNA, the CDR3 is TGCGCCAGCAGCCAAGCCCCTCCCGGGACTAGCGGGAGATACGAGCAGTACTTC.

This clone was counted a few times. This sequence joins TRBV28 and TRBJ1-5; D unclear. The CDR3 runs to 12 residues. Deletions cut 2 bases from V and 7 bases from J, with 6 bases between. Per the germline V gene, CDR1 is MDHEN and CDR2 is SYDVKM. CDR3 protein: CASSLTWQPQHF. The CDR3 coding sequence is TGTGCCAGCAGTTTAACGTGGCAGCCCCAGCATTTT.

V and J are TRBV7-9 and TRBJ2-2; no reliable D call. The length of the CDR3 is 14 residues. Trimming shortened V by 5 bases and J by 4 bases, and 11 bases separated the two germline ends. The germline gives CDR1 SEHNR, CDR2 FQNEAQ (reference sequence). CDR3 sequence: CASSPPAFTGELFF. The CDR3 DNA is TGTGCCAGCAGCCCGCCGGCCTTCACCGGGGAGCTGTTTTTT.

The chain recombines TRBV7-9 with TRBJ2-7; D is unresolved. CDR1 is SEHNR, CDR2 FQNEAQ, per germline (reference sequence). CDR3 length: 14 amino acids. Trimming took 7 bases from V and 0 from J, leaving 13 bases between them. CDR3 DNA: TGTGCCAGCATCACTTCGGACGGCTCCTACGAGCAGTACTTC. Its protein is CASITSDGSYEQYF.

The chain is built from TRBV2 and TRBJ1-5; D gene unclear. V dropped 0 bases and J dropped 6 bases, with 6 bases sitting between them. CDR1 and CDR2 from the germline V gene are SNHLY and FYNNEI. CDR3 length equals 13 residues. DNA for the CDR3: TGTGCCAGCAGTGAAGCGTTCGGTCAGCCCCAGCATTTT. The encoded protein is CASSEAFGQPQHF.

The rearrangement joins TRBV7-9 to TRBJ2-7; D is possibly TRBD1 (6 bases). The CDR3 is made up of 12 amino acids. Between the trimmed V and J ends, which lost 5 bases and 7 bases, there was a span of 12 bases. Germline loops: CDR1 SEHNR, CDR2 FQNEAQ (reference sequence). CDR3 sequence (DNA): TGTGCCAGCAGCCCGGACAGCAAAGAGCAGTACTTC. Residues: CASSPDSKEQYF. The whole variable domain, filled in from reference TRBV7-9 and TRBJ2-7, reads DTGVSQNPRHKITKRGQNVTFRCDPISEHNRLYWYRQTLGQGPEFLTYFQNEAQLEKSRLLSDRFSAERPKGSFSTLEIQRTEQGDSAMYLCASSPDSKEQYFGPGTRLTVT.

This clone was detected only a few times. The genes are TRBV28 and TRBJ2-2, with D perhaps TRBD2 (5 bases). The CDR3 covers 17 residues. In germline, CDR1 is MDHEN, CDR2 SYDVKM. V lost 5 bases and J lost 2, with 18 bases in between. The CDR3 is CASSRQYRTSNTGELFF. CDR3 in DNA: TGTGCCAGCAGTAGACAATATCGGACTTCTAACACCGGGGAGCTGTTTTTT.

The chain recombines TRBV27 with TRBJ1-2; 7 bases agree with TRBD1. Germline trimming cut 1 base from V and 8 bases from J; bases unmatched to any gene: 13. The CDR3 is 16 amino acids. Germline CDR1 MNHEY, CDR2 SMNVEV (reference sequence). The CDR3 nucleotides are TGTGCCAGCAGTTTATTCGGGGGGGCGGGACAGCAGGGCTACACCTTC. Its protein is CASSLFGGAGQQGYTF.

The chain has TRBV6-1 and TRBJ2-7, with D possibly matching TRBD2 (5 bases). The CDR3 contains 13 residues. CDR1 and CDR2 from the germline V gene are MNHNS and SASEGT. Trimming took 3 bases from V and 0 from J, leaving 6 bases between them. CDR3 residues: CASSDRDSYEQYF. The CDR3 DNA follows: TGTGCCAGCAGTGACCGGGACTCCTACGAGCAGTACTTC.

This clone was observed a handful of times. The CDR3 nucleotides are TGTGCCAGCAGTCACCAGGGGGCGCAAGAGCAGTACTTC. This encodes CASSHQGAQEQYF. This chain uses TRBV28 with TRBJ2-7; 8 bases map to TRBD1. The germline CDR1 and CDR2 sequences are MDHEN and SYDVKM. The junction had 7 bases not matched to a gene; V was cut back by 5 bases and J by 7 bases. CDR3 length: 13 residues.

The rearrangement joins TRBV15 to TRBJ1-3; D gene ambiguous. V lost 0 bases and J 0 bases, leaving 6 bases between the germline ends. CDR1 LNHNV and CDR2 YYDKDF come from the germline V gene (reference sequence). This CDR3 has 15 residues. The CDR3 region is CATSRDLNSGNTIYF. CDR3 nucleotide sequence: TGTGCCACCAGCAGAGATCTGAACTCTGGAAACACCATATATTTT.

This chain uses TRBV7-8 with TRBJ2-7; no clear D gene. CDR1 SGHVS and CDR2 FQNEAQ come from the germline V gene. V lost 1 base and J 7 bases, leaving 8 bases between the germline ends. There are 12 residues in the CDR3. The CDR3 DNA reads as TGTGCCAGCAGCTTAGGTCCGAGGGAGCAGTACTTC. Its translation: CASSLGPREQYF.

This clone appeared a single time. The genes are TRBV27 and TRBJ2-3; tentative D call: TRBD2 (7 bases). Trimming took off 5 bases at V and 5 bases at J, with 17 bases between the two ends. This CDR3 has 15 amino acids. CDR1 and CDR2 (germline): MNHEY, SMNVEV (reference sequence). The CDR3 bases are TGTGCCAGCAGTCCGGTTAGGGGGGGGGTAGATACGCAGTATTTT. Translation gives CASSPVRGGVDTQYF.

The genes are TRBV2 and TRBJ2-1, with D perhaps TRBD1 (6 bases). V lost 6 bases to trimming and J lost 2 bases, with 14 bases between them. In germline, CDR1 is SNHLY, CDR2 FYNNEI. This CDR3 has 15 residues. CDR3 loop: CASRGTGSPYNEQFF. CDR3 bases: TGTGCCAGCAGGGGCACAGGGAGCCCCTACAATGAGCAGTTCTTC.

V usage is TRBV4-2 and J usage is TRBJ1-1, with D possibly being TRBD1 (5 bases). V was shortened by 0 bases and J by 5 bases, with 16 bases between the two germline ends. Germline CDR1 is LGHNA and CDR2 is YNFKEQ. CDR3 length: 16 residues. DNA of the CDR3: TGTGCCAGCAGCCAAGATAGGCGGGGCTCCTGGACTGAAGCTTTCTTT. This encodes CASSQDRRGSWTEAFF.

V usage is TRBV19 and J usage is TRBJ2-1; either TRBD1 or TRBD2 may supply D (5 bases each). The CDR3 is 13 residues long. Germline V gene sequence: CDR1 LNHDA, CDR2 SQIVND (reference sequence). V shed 5 bases and J shed 12 bases, with 17 bases lying between them. The CDR3: CASSVGVGSWQFF. Written as DNA, the CDR3 is TGTGCCAGTAGTGTAGGGGTGGGGAGTTGGCAGTTCTTC.

V is TRBV7-8 and J is TRBJ1-1; D not resolved. The germline CDR1 and CDR2 sequences are SGHVS and FQNEAQ. Trimming removed 2 bases at V and 0 bases at J, with 10 bases between. The CDR3 loop spans 15 amino acids. This chain's CDR3 is CASSLLGQMNTEAFF. CDR3 nucleotides: TGTGCCAGCAGCTTACTCGGGCAGATGAACACTGAAGCTTTCTTT.

The CDR3 DNA reads as TGTGCCAGCAGTAGCCCGGGACAGGGGTTTCTTGTCTCCTATAATTCACCCCTCCACTTT. Translating gives CASSSPGQGFLVSYNSPLHF. The V and J genes are TRBV28 and TRBJ1-6; 10 positions match TRBD1. This CDR3 contains 20 residues. Germline-derived CDR1 and CDR2 are MDHEN and SYDVKM. V lost 5 bases, J lost 0 bases, and 13 bases stayed unmatched.

The chain combines TRBV7-8 with TRBJ2-1, with TRBD2 identical over 10 bases. Germline V gives CDR1 SGHVS, CDR2 FQNEAQ. This CDR3 comprises 16 residues. V shed 7 bases and J 6 bases; nucleotides not matched to a gene: 12. CDR3 nucleotide sequence: TGTGCCAGCACCCTCCTCAGCGGGAGGGCCGGCAATGAGCAGTTCTTC. This translates into CASTLLSGRAGNEQFF.

V usage is TRBV5-8 and J usage is TRBJ2-1; 7 positions match TRBD1. The germline V gene has CDR1 SGHTS and CDR2 YDEGEE. The CDR3 length is 14 residues. V gave up 3 bases and J gave up 4 bases; unmatched junction bases: 4. The chain's CDR3 is CASSYGTVYNEQFF. CDR3 coding DNA: TGTGCCAGCAGCTATGGGACAGTGTACAATGAGCAGTTCTTC.

The genes are TRBV19 and TRBJ1-1, with a weak D call TRBD1 (5 bases). The CDR3 runs to 14 residues. Germline loops: CDR1 LNHDA, CDR2 SQIVND (reference sequence). The V gene lost 3 bases and the J gene lost 1 base, with 9 bases spanning the gap. The chain's CDR3 is CASSIGGTNTEAFF. Here the CDR3 DNA reads TGTGCCAGTAGTATTGGGGGTACGAACACTGAAGCTTTCTTT. Together with reference TRBV19 and TRBJ1-1, the CDR3 gives the full variable domain: DGGITQSPKYLFRKEGQNVTLSCEQNLNHDAMYWYRQDPGQGLRLIYYSQIVNDFQKGDIAEGYSVSREKKESFPLTVTSAQKNPTAFYLCASSIGGTNTEAFFGQGTRLTVV.